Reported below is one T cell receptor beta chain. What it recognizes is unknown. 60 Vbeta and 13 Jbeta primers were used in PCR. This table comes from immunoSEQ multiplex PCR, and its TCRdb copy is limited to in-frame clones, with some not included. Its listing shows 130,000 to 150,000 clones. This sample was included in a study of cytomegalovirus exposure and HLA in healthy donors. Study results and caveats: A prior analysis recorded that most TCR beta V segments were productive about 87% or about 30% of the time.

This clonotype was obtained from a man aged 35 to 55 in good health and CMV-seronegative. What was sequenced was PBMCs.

The CDR3 coding sequence is TGTGCCAGCAGCTTATCTTACGCGGGCTACAATGAGCAGTTCTTC. As protein: CASSLSYAGYNEQFF. The chain is built from TRBV7-2 and TRBJ2-1; TRBD2 might be the D (5 bases). Trimming removed 2 bases from V and 3 bases from J, with 11 bases in between. The germline V gene encodes CDR1 SGHTA and CDR2 FQGNSA. The CDR3 loop spans 15 amino acids.